The clone carrying this TCR beta chain was seen only a few times. Antigen unknown. It was with a sample-barcoded 5' primer and a J-beta primer mix that a second PCR of roughly 7 to 12 cycles was run. Template switching added a 12-random-nucleotide identifier to every cDNA molecule. TCRdb fed the 5' RACE reads into MiXCR, producing one record per CDR3 protein. The data contain about 570,000 distinct CDR3 sequences, about 28% of them singletons. The data were obtained in a study of blood T cells in healthy people across ages. Study-level findings and limits: Greater diversity and more naive CD4+ cells were seen in long-lived donors than in aged donors. Among T cells, TCR beta diversity per million cells dropped roughly linearly as age rose.

This CDR3 comprises 13 residues. Trimming took 5 bases from V and 6 from J, leaving 12 bases between them. This sample also appeared in a second study, on T cells of mothers and their children. This second study notes: Slightly higher but non-significant overlap marked related mother-child pairs versus unrelated pairs.

Sequences were obtained from blood. The gene calls are TRBV12-3 or TRBV12-4 and TRBJ2-3, with D perhaps TRBD2 (7 bases). The sequence was obtained from a boy between 2 and 15 years old in good health. The CDR3 is CASSRGGRDTQYF. The CDR3 DNA is TGTGCCAGCAGTAGGGGGGGAAGGGATACGCAGTATTTT.